This TCR beta chain came from a study of Graves' ophthalmopathy and Graves' hyperthyroidism. RNA transcripts served as template for amplifying TCR beta CDR3 sequences. Investigators did first-round RT-PCR with HTBI primers, then second-round multiplex PCR. TCRdb re-analysed the multiplex PCR reads in MiXCR, keeping a single row per CDR3 protein. Of around 1.1 million distinct CDR3 sequences in the sample, approximately 35% were seen once. Trimming stripped 6 bases from V and 6 bases from J, with 15 bases between. From germline, CDR1 is SEHNR and CDR2 FQNEAQ (reference sequence). The CDR3 spans 13 residues. The hyperthyroidism patients, aged 18 to 65, had been newly diagnosed, with under 2 months' duration.

The J gene is TRBJ2-7, the V gene TRBV7-9; D gene ambiguous. This clonotype was sampled from an adult man with Graves' hyperthyroidism. The sequencing sample was made of peripheral blood or thyroid tissue (not recorded which). CDR3 region: CASRRALASEQYF. DNA for the CDR3: TGTGCCAGCAGAAGGGCGCTGGCTTCCGAGCAGTACTTC.